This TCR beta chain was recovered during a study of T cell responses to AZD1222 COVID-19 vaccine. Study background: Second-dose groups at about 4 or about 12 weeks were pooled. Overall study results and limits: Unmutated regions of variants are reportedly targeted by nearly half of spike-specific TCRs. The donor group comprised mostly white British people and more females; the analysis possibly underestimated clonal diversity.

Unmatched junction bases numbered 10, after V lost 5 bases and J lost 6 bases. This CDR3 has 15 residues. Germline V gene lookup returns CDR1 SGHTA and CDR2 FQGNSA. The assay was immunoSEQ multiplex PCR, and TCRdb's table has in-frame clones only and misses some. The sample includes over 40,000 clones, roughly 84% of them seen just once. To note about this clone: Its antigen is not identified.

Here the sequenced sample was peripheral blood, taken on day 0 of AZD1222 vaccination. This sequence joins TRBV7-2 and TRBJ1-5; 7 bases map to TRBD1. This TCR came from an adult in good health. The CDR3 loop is CASSLTGTRGQPQHF. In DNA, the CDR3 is TGTGCCAGCAGCCTGACAGGGACCCGGGGTCAGCCCCAGCATTTT. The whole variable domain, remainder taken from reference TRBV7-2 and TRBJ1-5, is GAGVSQSPSNKVTEKGKDVELRCDPISGHTALYWYRQSLGQGLEFLIYFQGNSAPDKSGLPSDRFSAERTGGSVSTLTIQRTQQEDSAVYLCASSLTGTRGQPQHFGDGTRLSIL.